A single sample is the source of the 28 T cell receptor beta chains below, sequenced in a study of shared clonotypes between healthy human individuals. Sequencing used immunoSEQ multiplex PCR; TCRdb keeps in-frame clones, though not all of them. This table holds roughly 1,500,000 clones, 98% found once. The sequenced material came from naive CD4+ T cells sorted from blood. Subset denoted: CD45RA+ positively selected. The receptors shown here come from a young man in good health.

The gene calls are TRBV27 and TRBJ2-1; TRBD2 matches at 7 bases. The CDR3 sequence is 15 residues long. V lost 8 bases and J lost 2; bases outside the gene matches: 9. CDR1 and CDR2 from the germline V gene are MNHEY and SMNVEV (reference sequence). CDR3 nucleotides: TGTGCCAGCTCCCCCTGGGGGAGGGCCTACAATGAGCAGTTCTTC. It codes for CASSPWGRAYNEQFF.

Notes on this clone: In the same sample, other DNA sequences code for this CDR3. The rearrangement joins TRBV6-4 to TRBJ2-1; 11 bases agree with TRBD2. This CDR3 contains 15 residues. The germline gives CDR1 MRHNA, CDR2 SNTAGT. V gave up 5 bases and J gave up 2 bases; unmatched junction bases: 2. CDR3 sequence: CASSPGLAAYNEQFF. The CDR3 bases are TGTGCCAGCAGTCCGGGACTAGCGGCCTACAATGAGCAGTTCTTC.

This chain joins TRBV9 and TRBJ1-1; no reliable D call. The CDR3 contains 16 residues. V was cut by 2 bases and J by 3 bases, with 17 bases left in between. CDR1 is SGDLS and CDR2 is YYNGEE in the germline V gene. The CDR3 loop is CASSVGYSALDTEAFF. In DNA, the CDR3 is TGTGCCAGCAGCGTCGGTTACAGCGCCTTGGACACTGAAGCTTTCTTT.

J is TRBJ1-1 and V is TRBV18; 7 bases fit TRBD1. V trimming: 8 bases; J trimming: 6 bases; junction bases outside the gene matches: 3. Germline V gene sequence: CDR1 KGHSH, CDR2 LQKENI. This CDR3 comprises 11 residues. CDR3 residues: CASTGTAEAFF. The CDR3 bases are TGTGCCAGCACTGGGACAGCTGAAGCTTTCTTT.

This clone has just one count. This chain links TRBV18 with TRBJ2-2, with 9 bases aligning to TRBD1. Germline lookup yields CDR1 KGHSH and CDR2 LQKENI. Unmatched junction bases numbered 8, after V lost 0 bases and J lost 6 bases. This CDR3 is 17 amino acids long. CDR3 amino acids: CASSPPEGTGTPGELFF. The DNA of the CDR3 is TGTGCCAGCTCACCACCGGAGGGGACAGGGACCCCCGGGGAGCTGTTTTTT.

This chain uses TRBV18 with TRBJ2-5; D not resolved. The V end was cut by 3 bases, the J end by 3 bases, with 14 bases between. CDR1 and CDR2 from the germline V gene are KGHSH and LQKENI. The CDR3 is 15 amino acids. CDR3 sequence (DNA): TGTGCCAGCTCACCCGGAAAGGGATTGGAAGAGACCCAGTACTTC. Its translation: CASSPGKGLEETQYF.

The chain links TRBV11-3 to TRBJ2-1, with a tentative D call TRBD2 (6 bases). V shed 2 bases and J shed 6 bases, with 8 bases lying between them. From germline, CDR1 is SGHNT and CDR2 YENEEA. The CDR3 extends over 13 amino acids. The CDR3 sequence: CASSLSLANEQFF. The CDR3 coding sequence is TGTGCCAGCAGCTTATCACTAGCCAATGAGCAGTTCTTC. Full variable domain (remainder filled in from reference TRBV11-3 and TRBJ2-1): EAGVVQSPRYKIIEKKQPVAFWCNPISGHNTLYWYLQNLGQGPELLIRYENEEAVDDSQLPKDRFSAERLKGVDSTLKIQPAELGDSAVYLCASSLSLANEQFFGPGTRLTVL.

V is TRBV12-5 and J is TRBJ2-3, with 7 positions matching TRBD1. The CDR3 is 15 residues long. Trimming removed 1 base from V and 1 base from J; junction bases left unmatched: 2. Germline CDR1 and CDR2: LGHNT and FRNRAP. CDR3 bases: TGTGCTAGTGGTTTGGGGGACAGCCGCACAGATACGCAGTATTTT. This translates into CASGLGDSRTDTQYF.

The V and J genes are TRBV2 and TRBJ2-1, with 7 bases that match TRBD2. The germline CDR1 and CDR2 sequences are SNHLY and FYNNEI. The length of the CDR3 is 11 residues. V lost 5 bases, J lost 15 bases, and 7 bases stayed unmatched. CDR3 DNA sequence: TGTGCCAGCAGTTTTATGCGGGAGTTGTTCTTC. Protein product: CASSFMRELFF.

This clone was seen only once. The J gene is TRBJ1-5, the V gene TRBV4-3; no clear D gene. V lost 0 bases and J 3 bases, leaving 12 bases between the germline ends. CDR3 length: 16 residues. Germline loops: CDR1 LGHNA, CDR2 YSLEER. Here the CDR3 DNA reads TGCGCCAGCAGCCAAGATTACGGGGTTGCCAATCAGCCCCAGCATTTT. Its translation: CASSQDYGVANQPQHF.

This sequence joins TRBV18 and TRBJ1-3, with D unclear. The germline V and J ends were trimmed by 6 bases and 0 bases, with 18 bases remaining between them. The CDR3 has 17 amino acids. Germline V gene lookup returns CDR1 KGHSH and CDR2 LQKENI. As DNA, the CDR3 is TGTGCCAGCTCTCCGATCCCTCTTAATCCCTCTGGAAACACCATATATTTT. This encodes CASSPIPLNPSGNTIYF.

This chain uses TRBV27 with TRBJ2-1, with D perhaps matching TRBD1 or TRBD2 (5 bases each). Trimming cost V 10 bases and J 3 bases, with 25 bases left between them. Germline V gene lookup returns CDR1 MNHEY and CDR2 SMNVEV (reference sequence). The CDR3 sequence is 17 residues long. Here the CDR3 reads CATYRRAADIYYNEQFF. In DNA, the CDR3 is TGTGCCACCTACCGGCGGGCGGCGGACATTTACTACAATGAGCAGTTCTTC.

The V call is TRBV2, the J call TRBJ2-3, with unresolved D. The length of the CDR3 is 13 residues. Germline CDR1 and CDR2: SNHLY and FYNNEI. V was cut by 6 bases and J by 2 bases, with 9 bases left in between. The CDR3 bases are TGTGCCAGCAGCCCCATGACCACAGATACGCAGTATTTT. Amino acid sequence: CASSPMTTDTQYF.

V gene TRBV18 combines with J gene TRBJ2-7; tentatively, D is TRBD1 (6 bases). Trimming left V 3 bases short and J 3 bases short, with 9 bases between. This CDR3 comprises 13 residues. In germline, CDR1 is KGHSH, CDR2 LQKENI. The CDR3 protein is CASSPIRGYEQYF. Written as DNA, the CDR3 is TGTGCCAGCTCACCTATCAGGGGCTACGAGCAGTACTTC.

J is TRBJ1-1 and V is TRBV4-1, with D tentatively TRBD1 (5 bases). Trimming pared 4 bases from V and 3 bases from J, leaving 18 bases between. Germline values: CDR1 MGHRA, CDR2 YSYEKL. The CDR3 has 16 amino acids. The CDR3, as DNA: TGCGCCAGCAGCCCGGTTATAAGGGACCCCGACACTGAAGCTTTCTTT. Translated, it gives CASSPVIRDPDTEAFF.

Points on this clone: At the DNA level, this CDR3 is encoded by other sequences in the same sample as well. The gene calls are TRBV6-5 and TRBJ2-7; D is unresolved. The CDR3 covers 14 residues. V was cut by 0 bases and J by 1 base, with 7 bases left in between. Germline assignment: CDR1 MNHEY and CDR2 SVGAGI. The CDR3, as DNA: TGTGCCAGCAGTTACTCGACCAGTTCCTACGAGCAGTACTTC. It encodes CASSYSTSSYEQYF.

The chain joins TRBV7-9 to TRBJ2-1; 16 bases agree with TRBD2. This CDR3 is 18 amino acids long. CDR1 SEHNR and CDR2 FQNEAQ come from the germline V gene (reference sequence). Trimming removed 0 bases from V and 7 bases from J; junction bases left unmatched: 6. CDR3 loop: CASSLAIGGLAGGNEQFF. The CDR3 DNA reads as TGTGCCAGCAGCTTAGCGATCGGGGGACTAGCGGGAGGGAATGAGCAGTTCTTC.

With regard to this clone: The same CDR3 can be traced to other DNA sequences in this sample. The chain recombines TRBV9 with TRBJ2-7; D not resolved. Trimming took off 0 bases at V and 4 bases at J, with 11 bases between the two ends. The CDR3 consists of 14 residues. The germline CDR1 and CDR2 sequences are SGDLS and YYNGEE. CDR3: CASSVGSLGYEQYF. DNA for the CDR3: TGTGCCAGCAGCGTAGGGAGTCTTGGTTACGAGCAGTACTTC.

This rearrangement joins TRBV15 to TRBJ2-2, with 7 nucleotides matching TRBD2. V lost 5 bases and J lost 5; bases outside the gene matches: 5. Germline V gene sequence: CDR1 LNHNV, CDR2 YYDKDF (reference sequence). This CDR3 region has 14 residues. CDR3 sequence reads: CATSRGRGTGELFF. As DNA, the CDR3 is TGTGCCACCAGCCGGGGGAGGGGTACCGGGGAGCTGTTTTTT. The entire variable domain, with the rest obtained from reference TRBV15 and TRBJ2-2, is as follows: DAMVIQNPRYQVTQFGKPVTLSCSQTLNHNVMYWYQQKSSQAPKLLFHYYDKDFNNEADTPDNFQSRRPNTSFCFLDIRSPGLGDTAMYLCATSRGRGTGELFFGEGSRLTVL.

Here the CDR3 reads CASSAASSEETQYF. DNA of the CDR3: TGCGCCAGCAGTGCCGCGAGTTCAGAAGAGACCCAGTACTTC. The chain joins TRBV10-1 to TRBJ2-5; D is unresolved. Germline lookup yields CDR1 WNHNN and CDR2 SYGVQD (reference sequence). V dropped 4 bases and J dropped 3 bases, with 12 bases sitting between them. The CDR3 consists of 14 residues.

The chain carries TRBV18 and TRBJ2-6; D gene ambiguous. The germline V gene encodes CDR1 KGHSH and CDR2 LQKENI. The CDR3 loop spans 17 amino acids. Trimming removed 0 bases from V and 1 base from J, with 10 bases in between. CDR3 sequence (DNA): TGTGCCAGCTCACCACCGGGGTTTGGATCTGGGGCCAACGTCCTGACTTTC. Protein sequence: CASSPPGFGSGANVLTF.

V gene TRBV5-1 combines with J gene TRBJ2-2; 11 bases align to TRBD2. The CDR3 is 16 residues long. With V trimmed by 4 bases and J by 5 bases, 7 bases remained unmatched. Germline V gives CDR1 SGHRS, CDR2 YFSETQ. CDR3 region: CASSLLAGVRTGELFF. Written as DNA, the CDR3 is TGCGCCAGCAGCCTACTAGCGGGAGTTCGAACCGGGGAGCTGTTTTTT.

This rearrangement joins TRBV29-1 to TRBJ2-7; 8 bases align to TRBD1. This CDR3 has 13 residues. Per germline, CDR1 SQVTM and CDR2 ANQGSEA. Trimming at V came to 4 bases and at J to 2 bases, leaving 4 bases not matched to a gene. The CDR3 spells CSVVNRGTYEQYF. In DNA form, the CDR3 reads TGCAGCGTTGTAAACAGGGGGACCTACGAGCAGTACTTC.

The chain links TRBV30 to TRBJ1-1; D uncertain. The CDR3 runs to 10 residues. Trimming took off 4 bases at V and 5 bases at J, with 5 bases between the two ends. The V gene's germline CDR1 is GTSNPN and CDR2 SVGIG (reference sequence). The CDR3 DNA reads as TGTGCCTGGACCCGGACTGAAGCTTTCTTT. This codes for CAWTRTEAFF.

The gene calls are TRBV7-6 and TRBJ2-7; D possibly corresponds to TRBD2 (6 bases). This CDR3 region has 13 residues. CDR1 SGHVS and CDR2 FNYEAQ come from the germline V gene. V was clipped by 5 bases and J by 7 bases, with 15 bases between them. CDR3 nucleotides: TGTGCCAGCAGCCGCAGCGGTCGGGGGGAGCAGTACTTC. Residues: CASSRSGRGEQYF.

The chain carries TRBV28 and TRBJ2-2, with TRBD2 as a possible D gene (5 bases). CDR1 and CDR2 (germline): MDHEN, SYDVKM. The V gene lost 3 bases and the J gene lost 4 bases, with 12 bases spanning the gap. The CDR3 runs 15 residues. The CDR3 loop reads CASSFLRRATGELFF. The CDR3 nucleotides read TGTGCCAGCAGTTTTCTGCGGCGGGCCACCGGGGAGCTGTTTTTT.

The rearrangement links TRBV9 to TRBJ2-4; D is possibly TRBD1 (6 bases). The CDR3 length is 15 residues. V was shortened by 3 bases and J by 3 bases, with 13 bases between the two germline ends. Germline CDR1 reads SGDLS; CDR2 reads YYNGEE. The CDR3 protein is CASSGEDSHKNIQYF. In nucleotides, the CDR3 is TGTGCCAGCAGCGGAGAGGACAGCCACAAAAACATTCAGTACTTC.

This chain links TRBV28 with TRBJ2-1; D remains ambiguous. Trimming removed 5 bases from V and 5 bases from J, with 10 bases in between. This CDR3 is 13 amino acids long. In germline, CDR1 is MDHEN, CDR2 SYDVKM. The CDR3 protein is CASSPPWDNEQFF. The CDR3 bases are TGTGCCAGCAGTCCCCCGTGGGACAATGAGCAGTTCTTC.